This TCR beta chain was captured by sequencing in a study of blood T cell repertoires in COVID-19. In the study overall: The United States, Italy and Spain were the sources of the acute and convalescent COVID-19 samples. T cells, B-cell-depleted T cells, or PBMCs provided the cDNA or gDNA that served as material.

In the source study's methods: Reference gene primer amplification yielded estimated nucleated cell counts. Only in-frame clones appear in the TCRdb table, and some are missing; sequencing was by immunoSEQ multiplex PCR. The V and J calls and the clone size are those of that table, but D and trimming were determined from the DNA. The sample holds about 67,000 clones, 75% to 90% seen once. This CDR3 contains 14 residues. Between the trimmed V and J ends, which lost 3 bases and 6 bases, there was a span of 15 bases. Germline loops: CDR1 LNHNV, CDR2 YYDKDF (reference sequence). The receptor comes from a man aged 50-60 years with active COVID-19. The chain is built from TRBV15 and TRBJ2-7; D may be TRBD2 (6 bases). The sample taken for sequencing was peripheral blood. The CDR3 nucleotides read TGTGCCACCAGCAGCCCCCAAGGAGGGGCCGAGCAGTACTTC. Translated: CATSSPQGGAEQYF.